A selection of T cell receptor beta chains follows, all from one sample in a study of T cells in tuberculosis. Produced via immunoSEQ multiplex PCR; TCRdb's table is partial and in-frame only. The sample has 47,000 or so clones, about 95% seen once. The sequencing here drew on PBMCs, taken at tuberculosis diagnosis. All receptors come from an adult with tuberculosis. Both conserved end residues are part of each CDR3. Each record gives: CDR3 DNA, CDR3 protein, J gene, D gene, V gene. D genes are given only for firm matches.

TGTGCCTGGAGACCCCGGGGGTACACCATATATTTT,CAWRPRGYTIYF,TRBJ1-3,NA,TRBV30
TGTGCCCGGGGGACAGAAAACACCGGGGAGCTGTTTTTT,CARGTENTGELFF,TRBJ2-2,NA,TRBV30
TGTGCCAGCACCCGGGGGGCCACTGAAGCTTTCTTT,CASTRGATEAFF,TRBJ1-1,NA,TRBV6-1
TGTGCCAGCAGCTTACAGGGGGCTGGAAACACCATATATTTT,CASSLQGAGNTIYF,TRBJ1-3,TRBD1,TRBV28
TGTGCCAGCAGCCAAGCACTAGCGGGAGGGCGAGATACGCAGTATTTT,CASSQALAGGRDTQYF,TRBJ2-3,TRBD2,TRBV14
TGTGCCAGCAGCCTCGGGACCCGCGGGGAAGAGCAGTTCTTC,CASSLGTRGEEQFF,TRBJ2-1,NA,TRBV4-2
TGCGCCAGCAGCTTGGTGCAGGGAAATGAGCAGTTCTTC,CASSLVQGNEQFF,TRBJ2-1,NA,TRBV5-1
TGTGCCAGCAGCCTCTACAGGGGATCTGGAAACACCATATATTTT,CASSLYRGSGNTIYF,TRBJ1-3,TRBD1,TRBV14
TGTGCCAGCAGCTTAGGCGTGGGACAGGGCGACCCTGATGGTGAAAAACTGTTTTTT,CASSLGVGQGDPDGEKLFF,TRBJ1-4,TRBD1,TRBV7-9
TGTGCCAGCAGTAATGGGGGGGGACAGGGAAGGTCCAAAAACATTCAGTACTTC,CASSNGGGQGRSKNIQYF,TRBJ2-4,TRBD1,TRBV6-4
TGTGCCAGCAAAGGGACTTTTCCTGGTGGAAACACCATATATTTT,CASKGTFPGGNTIYF,TRBJ1-3,NA,TRBV6-1
TGTGCCAGCAGCTGGGGGCGGGCAGGGGGCCTCGTGAGCTCCTACGAGCAGTACTTC,CASSWGRAGGLVSSYEQYF,TRBJ2-7,TRBD1,TRBV28
TGCGCCAGCAGCCAAGATCGAAGAGCTGAAGCTTTCTTT,CASSQDRRAEAFF,TRBJ1-1,NA,TRBV4-3